The clone carrying this T cell receptor (beta chain) was counted only a few times. Only in-frame clones appear in the TCRdb table, and some are missing; sequencing was by immunoSEQ multiplex PCR. The repertoire holds some 300,000 clones, with roughly nine tenths as singletons. The data stem from a study of blood T cell repertoires in COVID-19. CDR1 is SGHTA, CDR2 FQGNSA, per germline. V lost 1 base and J 6 bases, leaving 7 bases between the germline ends. The CDR3 totals 12 residues. Participants' own reports of clinical history determined their cohort assignment. This chain joins TRBV7-2 and TRBJ2-7, with D unclear. The sequenced material came from PBMCs or T cells enriched from blood (not recorded which). The clonotype originates from a woman aged 45-59 years who had been exposed to COVID-19. The CDR3 coding sequence is TGTGCCAGCAGCTTAGGTAATCCCGAGCAGTACTTC. Translation gives CASSLGNPEQYF. Drawing the rest from reference TRBV7-2 and TRBJ2-7, the complete variable domain is GAGVSQSPSNKVTEKGKDVELRCDPISGHTALYWYRQSLGQGLEFLIYFQGNSAPDKSGLPSDRFSAERTGGSVSTLTIQRTQQEDSAVYLCASSLGNPEQYFGPGTRLTVT.